This T cell receptor (beta chain) came from a study of T-cell memory formation after mild COVID-19. TCR alpha and TCR beta cDNA libraries with sample barcodes and UMIs came from 5'RACE using constant-segment primers. MiXCR, run by TCRdb on the 5' RACE reads, gives a single entry per CDR3 protein. The sample has around 340,000 distinct CDR3 sequences, roughly 15% seen once. Findings and limits, study-wide: CD4+ clones that contracted lay mainly in CM and EM; CD8+ ones lay in EMRA. Within pre-infection memory, some responding clones were found, suggesting cross-reactive memory joined.

In its sample, this clonotype was seen a few times. Its antigen is unidentified. The V and J ends lost 3 bases and 13 bases, in that order; junction bases with no gene match: 9. The CDR3 is 13 residues long. Germline CDR1 SGDLS, CDR2 YYNGEE. The source of this sequence is a man aged 18 to 30 who had mild COVID-19 (a few samples of this study predate the infection). Cell type and time point are not known. Sequenced sample: PBMCs or a T cell subset sorted from them (not recorded which). V is TRBV9 and J is TRBJ2-1, with 8 bases lining up with TRBD2. CDR3 sequence (DNA): TGTGCCAGCAGCGACCAACCGGGGGGGCAACAGTTCTTC. This encodes CASSDQPGGQQFF.